This T cell receptor (beta chain) emerged from a study of T cells in Graves' hyperthyroidism and ophthalmopathy. TCR beta CDR3 regions were amplified from RNA transcripts. When the TCR CDR3 underwent first-round RT-PCR, the HTBI primer set was used. TCRdb used MiXCR to reprocess the multiplex PCR reads, holding one entry per CDR3 protein. The sample carries about 350,000 distinct CDR3 sequences, approximately 15% recorded once. This CDR3 is built from 13 residues. V was pared by 2 bases and J by 3 bases, with 8 bases between. Germline CDR1 reads SGHDT; CDR2 reads YYEEEE. The chain couples TRBV5-6 to TRBJ1-1; D uncertain. The sample was blood. This sequence originates from a woman aged 25 to 45 with Graves' hyperthyroidism. The CDR3 region is CASSFVSDTEAFF. In nucleotides, the CDR3 is TGTGCCAGCAGCTTCGTAAGTGACACTGAAGCTTTCTTT. Variable domain in full (rest from reference TRBV5-6 and TRBJ1-1): DAGVTQSPTHLIKTRGQQVTLRCSPKSGHDTVSWYQQALGQGPQFIFQYYEEEERQRGNFPDRFSGHQFPNYSSELNVNALLLGDSALYLCASSFVSDTEAFFGQGTRLTVV.